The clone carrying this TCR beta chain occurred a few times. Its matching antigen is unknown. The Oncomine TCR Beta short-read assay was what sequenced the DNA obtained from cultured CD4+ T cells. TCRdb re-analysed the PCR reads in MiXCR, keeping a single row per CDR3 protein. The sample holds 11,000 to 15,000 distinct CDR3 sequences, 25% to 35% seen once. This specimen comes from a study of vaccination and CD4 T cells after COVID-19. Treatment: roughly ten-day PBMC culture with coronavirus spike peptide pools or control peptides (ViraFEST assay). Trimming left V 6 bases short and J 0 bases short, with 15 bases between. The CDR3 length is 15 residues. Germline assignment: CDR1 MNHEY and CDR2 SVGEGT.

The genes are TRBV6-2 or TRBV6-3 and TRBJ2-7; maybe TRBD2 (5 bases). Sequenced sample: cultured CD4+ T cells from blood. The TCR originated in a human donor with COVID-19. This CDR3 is CASRRTRHSSYEQYF. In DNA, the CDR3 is TGTGCCAGCAGAAGAACTAGACATAGCTCCTACGAGCAGTACTTC.